Listed below are T cell receptor beta chains from one sample, sequenced in a study of post-analysis software for immune sequencing data. TCRdb analysed the PCR reads with MiXCR anew, one entry per CDR3 protein. The data show a few hundred thousand distinct CDR3 sequences, with 39% seen just once and approximately 7.6% held by the top ten. Sequenced: blood. All receptors derive from a girl aged 2 to 9 with multiple sclerosis. CDR3s include the opening cysteine and the closing phenylalanine or tryptophan. The D gene is left open where the match is weak. Clone size is given for some rows only: seen once, a few or many times, or a class if the clone is expanded.

cdr3_aa | cdr3_nt | d_call | v_call | clone_size | j_call
CASSPNEGLAETFSYNEQYF | TGTGCCAGTTCCCCCAACGAGGGACTAGCGGAAACCTTTTCCTACAATGAGCAGTACTTC | TRBD2 | TRBV18 | - | TRBJ2-5
CASSFSSGGNNEQFF | TGTGCCAGCAGCTTCTCTAGCGGGGGGAACAATGAGCAGTTCTTC | TRBD2 | TRBV11-2 | few | TRBJ2-1
CATTNSNQPQHF | TGTGCCACCACCAATAGCAATCAGCCCCAGCATTTT | - | TRBV28 | few | TRBJ1-5
CATSDFNTEAFF | TGTGCCACCAGTGATTTTAACACTGAAGCTTTCTTT | - | TRBV24-1 | - | TRBJ1-1
CASSPAGTSGYNEQFF | TGTGCCAGCAGCCCGGCGGGGACTAGCGGGTACAATGAGCAGTTCTTC | TRBD2 | TRBV5-5 | - | TRBJ2-1
CASSPTGTGYQPQHF | TGCGCCAGCAGTCCGACCGGGACGGGGTATCAGCCCCAGCATTTT | - | TRBV10-2 | - | TRBJ1-5
CATSRGLETGLRNEQFF | TGTGCCACCAGCAGAGGTCTAGAGACAGGGCTCCGGAATGAGCAGTTCTTC | TRBD1 | TRBV15 | few | TRBJ2-1
CASSQDIGGSETQYF | TGCGCCAGCAGCCAGGATATAGGAGGATCCGAGACCCAGTACTTC | - | TRBV4-3 | - | TRBJ2-5
CASSLRGPGDGYTF | TGTGCCAGCAGTCTACGAGGGCCTGGAGATGGCTACACCTTC | - | TRBV6-5 | few | TRBJ1-2
CASSVPGGAGYGYTF | TGTGCCAGCAGTGTCCCAGGGGGCGCAGGCTATGGCTACACCTTC | TRBD1 | TRBV7-3 | few | TRBJ1-2
CAWNSGGVGYTF | TGTGCCTGGAACTCAGGGGGCGTTGGCTACACCTTC | TRBD1 | TRBV30 | - | TRBJ1-2
CASSARRLAGDTDTQYF | TGTGCCAGCAGTGCAAGGCGACTAGCGGGGGACACAGATACGCAGTATTTT | TRBD2 | TRBV2 | - | TRBJ2-3
CASSLVVAGGGATNIQYF | TGTGCCAGCAGCTTAGTTGTAGCGGGAGGAGGGGCGACAAACATTCAGTACTTC | TRBD2 | TRBV7-2 | - | TRBJ2-4
CASSSDRSREQYF | TGTGCCAGCAGTTCAGACAGGTCCCGCGAGCAGTACTTC | - | TRBV6-5 | few | TRBJ2-7
CASNGAGRDIQYF | TGTGCCAGCAATGGGGCAGGCCGCGACATTCAGTACTTC | - | TRBV28 | few | TRBJ2-4
CASKGRRGADNEQFF | TGTGCCAGCAAAGGTCGTAGGGGAGCCGACAATGAGCAGTTCTTC | - | TRBV6-1 | few | TRBJ2-1
CSASDSGAYEQYF | TGCAGTGCTAGTGATAGCGGGGCCTACGAACAGTACTTC | TRBD2 | TRBV20-1 | - | TRBJ2-7
CASSPFPGYSNQPQHF | TGTGCCAGCAGCCCGTTCCCAGGATATAGCAATCAGCCCCAGCATTTT | - | TRBV3-1 | - | TRBJ1-5
CASSFWLEQFF | TGCGCCAGCAGCTTTTGGCTCGAGCAGTTCTTC | - | TRBV4-1 | - | TRBJ2-1
CASSLSAGLGQGLETQYF | TGTGCCAGCAGTTTATCCGCCGGACTCGGACAGGGGTTGGAGACCCAGTACTTC | TRBD1 | TRBV28 | few | TRBJ2-5
CTSSQDLGAGVVGGYTF | TGCACCAGCAGCCAAGATCTAGGGGCAGGGGTCGTCGGCGGCTACACCTTC | - | TRBV4-1 | - | TRBJ1-2
CSVRDLEASGIHEQYF | TGCAGTGTTAGAGATCTCGAGGCTAGCGGGATCCACGAGCAGTACTTC | TRBD2 | TRBV20-1 | - | TRBJ2-7
CASTRQERTYQETQYF | TGTGCCAGCACCCGGCAAGAACGGACCTACCAAGAGACCCAGTACTTC | - | TRBV7-3 | - | TRBJ2-5
CASSVQGPDTQYF | TGTGCCAGCAGCGTACAGGGCCCAGATACGCAGTATTTT | - | TRBV9 | - | TRBJ2-3
CASSPLLKSGEQFF | TGTGCCAGCAGCCCCTTACTTAAGTCAGGTGAGCAGTTCTTC | - | TRBV9 | - | TRBJ2-1
CATSESGQISNQPQHF | TGTGCCACCAGTGAATCGGGACAGATTAGCAATCAGCCCCAGCATTTT | TRBD1 | TRBV24-1 | - | TRBJ1-5
CASSLNRGPLNEQFF | TGTGCCAGCAGCCTAAACAGGGGGCCCCTCAATGAGCAGTTCTTC | TRBD1 | TRBV7-3 | once | TRBJ2-1
CASRPQGNEQFF | TGTGCCAGCAGACCACAGGGAAATGAGCAGTTCTTC | - | TRBV6-6 | - | TRBJ2-1
CASSQNGASNEQFF | TGTGCCAGCAGCCAGAACGGGGCCTCCAATGAGCAGTTCTTC | - | TRBV7-9 | - | TRBJ2-1
CTSGLRQGNTAPYGYTF | TGTACTAGTGGTTTGCGGCAGGGCAACACCGCTCCCTATGGCTACACCTTC | - | TRBV12-5 | - | TRBJ1-2
CASSLAPPGQSYEQYF | TGCGCCAGCAGCTTGGCCCCACCGGGACAAAGCTACGAGCAGTACTTC | - | TRBV5-1 | few | TRBJ2-7
CASSQDWVGAGSTDTQYF | TGCGCCAGCAGCCAAGATTGGGTTGGGGCGGGGAGCACAGATACGCAGTATTTT | - | TRBV4-1 | - | TRBJ2-3
CASASTGPSGDTQYF | TGTGCCAGCGCTTCCACCGGGCCCAGCGGAGATACGCAGTATTTT | - | TRBV7-3 | few | TRBJ2-3
CASSQDGQAPDTQYF | TGCGCCAGCAGCCAGGATGGGCAGGCACCAGATACGCAGTATTTT | - | TRBV4-1 | - | TRBJ2-3
CASSLGTSGATSYEQYF | TGCGCCAGCAGCCTGGGGACTAGCGGGGCTACATCCTACGAGCAGTACTTC | TRBD2 | TRBV4-3 | - | TRBJ2-7
CASSSRDLRNSPLHF | TGTGCCAGCAGTTCAAGGGACCTACGCAATTCACCCCTCCACTTT | - | TRBV28 | medium-sized | TRBJ1-6
CSTPIFPYVSDREQFF | TGCAGCACCCCAATATTCCCGTATGTATCAGATCGGGAGCAGTTCTTC | - | TRBV29-1 | - | TRBJ2-1
CASSPSGGPSYEQFF | TGTGCCAGCAGCCCATCCGGGGGGCCTAGCTATGAGCAGTTCTTC | - | TRBV9 | - | TRBJ2-1
CASSPQGDWANVLTF | TGTGCCAGCAGTCCACAGGGAGATTGGGCCAACGTCCTGACTTTC | - | TRBV12-3/TRBV12-4 | - | TRBJ2-6
CASSLKPYGYTF | TGTGCCAGCAGCTTAAAACCCTATGGCTACACCTTC | - | TRBV5-4 | few | TRBJ1-2
CSARVISTYEQYF | TGCAGTGCTAGAGTTATTTCTACTTACGAGCAGTACTTC | - | TRBV20-1 | - | TRBJ2-7
CASSLEYGGQQYF | TGTGCCAGCAGCTTAGAATACGGAGGCCAGCAGTACTTC | - | TRBV7-9 | - | TRBJ2-7
CASSESRTDFYRNIQYF | TGCGCCAGCAGTGAGTCGAGGACGGACTTTTACAGGAACATTCAGTACTTC | - | TRBV10-2 | - | TRBJ2-4